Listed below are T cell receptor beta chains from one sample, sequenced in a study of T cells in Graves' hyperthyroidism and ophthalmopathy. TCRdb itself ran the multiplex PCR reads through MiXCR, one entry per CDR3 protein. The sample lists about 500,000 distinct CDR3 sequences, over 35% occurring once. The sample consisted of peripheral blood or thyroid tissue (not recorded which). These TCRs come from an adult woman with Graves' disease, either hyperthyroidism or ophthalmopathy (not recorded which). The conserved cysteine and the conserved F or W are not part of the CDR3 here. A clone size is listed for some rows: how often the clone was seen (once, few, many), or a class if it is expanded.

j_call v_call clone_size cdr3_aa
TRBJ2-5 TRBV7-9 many ASSSDDRGPYRETQY
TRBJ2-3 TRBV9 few ASSPWVGGTTSTDTQY
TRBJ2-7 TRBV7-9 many ASSLGAGTGTYEQY
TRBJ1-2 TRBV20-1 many SALGTAAHGYT
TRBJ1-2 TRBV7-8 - ASSLGRGSPEGYGYT
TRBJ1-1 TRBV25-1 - ASSALVGGTEAF
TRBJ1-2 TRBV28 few ASTLSQGLSGYT
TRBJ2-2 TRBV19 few ASSRPGDTGELF
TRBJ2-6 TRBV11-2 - ASARVRGTEA
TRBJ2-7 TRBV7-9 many ASSSFKARRDYEQY
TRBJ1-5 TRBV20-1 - SAKQQGVDRENQPQH
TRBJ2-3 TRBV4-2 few ASSPRGSSGRAWTDTQY
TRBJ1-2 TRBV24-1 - ATSDREPRHYGYT
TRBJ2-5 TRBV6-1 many ASSEMWASQETQY
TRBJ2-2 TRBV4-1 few ASSRPGGNTGELF
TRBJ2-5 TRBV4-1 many ASSRLTQETQY
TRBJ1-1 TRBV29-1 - SVRETDTEAF
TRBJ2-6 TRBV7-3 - ASSLTPGRGYVSGANVLT
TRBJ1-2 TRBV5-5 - ASSQMGQGDGYT
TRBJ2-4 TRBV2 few ASTQTIGDRDQY
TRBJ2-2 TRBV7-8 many ASSLAREHTGELF
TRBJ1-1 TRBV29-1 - SVPQGGNTEAF
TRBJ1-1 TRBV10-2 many ASSESRVEAF
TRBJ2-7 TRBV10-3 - AISGATRRDEQY
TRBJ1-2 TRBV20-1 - SARVGRFVNYGYT
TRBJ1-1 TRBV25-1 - ASSEGSGNTEAF
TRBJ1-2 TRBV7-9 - ASSVREGSGGYT
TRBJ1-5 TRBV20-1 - AGLGAQPSNQPQH
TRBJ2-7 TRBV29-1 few SLYGGLRPYEQY
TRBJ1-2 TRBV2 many ASRGVAGGYT
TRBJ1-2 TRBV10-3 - AISEGQGNYGYT
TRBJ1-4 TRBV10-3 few ATTPGTGEKLF
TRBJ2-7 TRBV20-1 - SAKPLAGVREQY
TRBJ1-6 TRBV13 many ASSLGPDRYH
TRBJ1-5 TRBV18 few ASSVGGDQPQH
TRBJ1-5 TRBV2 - ASSEALGTGNQPQH
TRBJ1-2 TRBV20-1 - SATPKEGLSGGYT